A single sample gave rise to the 10 T cell receptor beta chains below, sequenced in a study of cytomegalovirus exposure and HLA in healthy donors (dated by TCRdb to about 2017). Receptors were amplified or captured by the immunoSEQ multiplex PCR assay. Entries here come from immuneACCESS through TCRdb and include only in-frame sequences with V and J called. Some clones fail to appear in such tables; in the studies checked, an unresolved V gene covers under half of the shortfall, and the cause of the remainder is unknown. This sample has 100,000 to 150,000 clones in its table, and around nine tenths of those were observed once. The ten most abundant clones make up about 1.5% of the sample. Sequencing input: PBMCs. These receptors originate from a man aged 30 to 45 in good health and CMV-seronegative.

This clone has a handful of counts. Here the CDR3 reads CASSPSGRDSYEQYF. CDR3 nucleotide sequence: TGTGCCAGCTCACCATCGGGGCGGGATTCCTACGAGCAGTACTTC. The chain is built from TRBV18 and TRBJ2-7; D may be TRBD2 (6 bases). The CDR3 is 15 residues long. CDR1 KGHSH and CDR2 LQKENI come from the germline V gene. Between the trimmed V and J ends, which lost 2 bases and 1 base, there was a span of 12 bases.

This chain joins TRBV4-3 and TRBJ2-7; perhaps TRBD2 as D (6 bases). Germline V gives CDR1 LGHNA, CDR2 YSLEER. The CDR3 contains 15 residues. V was trimmed by 0 bases and J by 0 bases, leaving 9 bases between them. CDR3 sequence reads: CASSQDRGTSYEQYF. The DNA for the CDR3 is TGCGCCAGCAGCCAAGATCGGGGGACCTCCTACGAGCAGTACTTC.

V and J are TRBV7-9 and TRBJ2-1; D possibly corresponds to TRBD2 (6 bases). The CDR3 runs to 15 residues. Germline CDR1 SEHNR, CDR2 FQNEAQ (reference sequence). V was cut by 7 bases and J by 6 bases, with 19 bases left in between. In nucleotides, the CDR3 is TGTGCCAGCAAATACCTCGCGGGATTTATCAATGAGCAGTTCTTC. This codes for CASKYLAGFINEQFF.

The gene calls are TRBV6-5 and TRBJ2-5, with TRBD2 matching over 8 bases. This CDR3 is built from 16 residues. J lost 5 bases, V lost 2 bases, and 10 bases had no gene match. Germline V gene data show CDR1 as MNHEY and CDR2 as SVGAGI. The CDR3 DNA reads as TGTGCCAGCAGTTACAGACCGGGAGGGAAGGGTGAGACCCAGTACTTC. Its translation: CASSYRPGGKGETQYF.

The rearrangement links TRBV6-1 to TRBJ1-1; no firm D call. The CDR3 sequence is 13 residues long. Germline lookup yields CDR1 MNHNS and CDR2 SASEGT. V gave up 4 bases and J gave up 1 base, with 7 bases separating them. This chain's CDR3 is CASSVTRNTEAFF. The CDR3 nucleotides read TGTGCCAGCAGTGTAACCAGGAACACTGAAGCTTTCTTT.

The chain couples TRBV7-9 to TRBJ2-3; the match to TRBD2 covers 7 bases. This CDR3 is built from 17 residues. Germline V gene data show CDR1 as SEHNR and CDR2 as FQNEAQ (reference sequence). J lost 4 bases, V lost 4 bases, and 14 bases had no gene match. The DNA of the CDR3 is TGTGCCAGCAGCTGGAGGGGAGGGACCCGCCTTGCAGATACGCAGTATTTT. It specifies CASSWRGGTRLADTQYF.

The J gene is TRBJ1-1, the V gene TRBV30; weak D call: TRBD1 (5 bases). This CDR3 comprises 15 residues. From germline, CDR1 is GTSNPN and CDR2 SVGIG (reference sequence). Trimming took 2 bases from V and 0 from J, leaving 13 bases between them. CDR3 sequence (DNA): TGTGCCTGGAGTCCCCCAGGGTACCTGAACACTGAAGCTTTCTTT. It encodes CAWSPPGYLNTEAFF. The whole variable domain, remainder taken from reference TRBV30 and TRBJ1-1, is SQTIHQWPATLVQPVGSPLSLECTVEGTSNPNLYWYRQAAGRGLQLLFYSVGIGQISSEVPQNLSASRPQDRQFILSSKKLLLSDSGFYLCAWSPPGYLNTEAFFGQGTRLTVV.

The chain uses TRBV11-2 and TRBJ2-7; the D gene is possibly TRBD2 (5 bases). The V gene lost 3 bases and the J gene lost 5 bases, with 20 bases spanning the gap. The CDR3 has 16 amino acids. Germline loops: CDR1 SGHAT, CDR2 FQNNGV. The CDR3 reads CASSLGSDTYYNEQYF. The DNA for the CDR3 is TGTGCCAGCAGCTTGGGTAGCGACACCTATTACAACGAGCAGTACTTC.

This chain connects TRBV6-6 to TRBJ2-5, with 11 nucleotides matching TRBD1. This CDR3 has 15 residues. The germline gives CDR1 MNHNY, CDR2 SVGAGI (reference sequence). With V trimmed by 2 bases and J by 14 bases, 13 bases remained unmatched. CDR3 residues: CASSYREGQGVRYYF. In DNA, the CDR3 is TGTGCCAGCAGTTACCGCGAGGGACAGGGGGTGCGGTACTACTTC.

V gene TRBV2 combines with J gene TRBJ2-2; 7 nucleotides agree with TRBD2. With V trimmed by 8 bases and J by 7 bases, 10 bases remained unmatched. The CDR3 length is 14 residues. Germline V gene data show CDR1 as SNHLY and CDR2 as FYNNEI. The chain's CDR3 is CASQPGGSIGELFF. Here the CDR3 DNA reads TGTGCCAGCCAGCCCGGCGGGAGTATCGGGGAGCTGTTTTTT. The complete variable domain, with remaining parts taken from reference TRBV2 and TRBJ2-2, reads EPEVTQTPSHQVTQMGQEVILRCVPISNHLYFYWYRQILGQKVEFLVSFYNNEISEKSEIFDDQFSVERPDGSNFTLKIRSTKLEDSAMYFCASQPGGSIGELFFGEGSRLTVL.